Listed here is a single T cell receptor (beta chain). The antigen it recognizes is unknown. Base quality data are lacking; no much larger clone is found one base away. In total, approximately 610 healthy bone marrow donors made up the cohort. All cohort members were sampled while nominally healthy, although unrecorded immune exposures were likely present. The donor tested CMV seronegative and was one of the 352 seronegative cohort members. Each donor provided a peripheral blood sample, and peripheral blood mononuclear cells were used for TCR beta sequencing. The Qiagen DNeasy Blood Extraction Kit was used to extract genomic DNA from the blood cell samples. These data originate in a study of cytomegalovirus exposure and HLA in healthy donors (dated by TCRdb to 2017 to 2019). Background for the entire study: An earlier analysis of 550 to 700 of the donors reported roughly 300 Gb of sequence data and some 120 million unique TCR beta sequences from 150 million to 200 million T cells. High-throughput TCR immunosequencing, statistical association of individual TCRs with disease status, and machine learning were combined to predict cytomegalovirus infection status. Donor age, sex, ethnicity and CMV serostatus were compiled alongside the repertoire data. A later analysis re-analyzed previously published TCR beta repertoires from 666 donors and added high-resolution HLA genotyping to study TCR occurrence patterns. An earlier analysis of 587 of the donors used high-throughput TCR beta sequencing to judge whether each TCR beta V gene segment behaved as functional or pseudogenic. The number of typed donors differed by locus: roughly 620-630 for A, B, C, DRB1 and DQB1; 522 for DQA1; 600 to 610 for DPA1; and approximately 450 for DPB1. All discovery cohort repertoires had been generated on a single sequencing platform. In a later genetic analysis, genome-wide SNP genotypes for about three fifths of the roughly 670 donors were used, and that subset was treated as a discovery cohort. In the later analysis, no new phenotypic data were used to find candidate immune exposures; instead, reliance was placed on TCR beta sequences and their occurrence across donors. Class I and class II HLA loci were covered by the typing at four-digit resolution. About 5 DR-DQ haplotypes were handled as single units for association and clustering, since linkage in the cohort was strong. Approximately 310 gigabases of sequencing data and some 85 million unique TCR sequences were included in an early release covering 550 to 650 HLA-typed donors. The aim of the study was to test whether cataloging public T cell receptors could identify signatures of past pathogen exposure. In addition to the first cohort of around 670 subjects, a separate validation cohort of under 150 different subjects was used. The study used immunosequencing to profile the T cell repertoires of several hundred subjects and linked those repertoires to cytomegalovirus serostatus. Of the roughly 410 genotyped donors, roughly 80% were placed in the genetic ancestry cluster associated with self-reported Caucasian donors. On average, roughly 200,000 unique TCR beta nucleotide sequences were sequenced per donor among 350 to 400 genotyped donors of the cohort, with 15% to 20% of those sequences being non-productive.

What the study reported, not specific to this receptor: Because counts were too low, seventeen rarely observed V segments, including chromosome 9 orphons, were excluded from the earlier analysis of 500 to 700 of the donors. In the study, around 150 TCR beta chains were listed as associated with cytomegalovirus. It was suggested by the authors that the approach could potentially be generalized to other disease states and immunological phenotypes. A cluster of highly shared sequence variants was judged likely to be a technical artifact of the sequencing pipeline. Compared with equally common non-associated chains, HLA-associated TCR beta chains in a later analysis were more clonally expanded and had lower generation probabilities. Across donors, most TCR sequences were observed very rarely, whereas some public TCRs were present in many individuals. When HLA alleles, especially DR and DQ, strongly co-occurred, TCR associations were difficult to assign to individual alleles. In a later analysis, several top co-occurrence clusters were reported to appear linked to parvovirus B19, influenza, CMV and Epstein-Barr virus. V-gene and J-gene trimming of TCR beta chains was associated with a missense DCLRE1C variant in a later genetic analysis, and the association was replicated in an independent cohort. Sequencing depth was assumed to be roughly uniform across donors in the presence/absence analyses, though that assumption may not hold. In a later genetic analysis, fewer N-insertions in productive TCRs were reported among donors in an Asian-associated ancestry cluster than the roughly 700-donor mean. The cohort was sequenced for TCR beta chains only, and without alpha or paired-chain data the features that could be detected were limited. A further reported finding was that TCR beta sequences accurately predicted the HLA-A and HLA-B alleles for most subjects in the first cohort. A few of the identified cytomegalovirus-associated TCR beta chains were confirmed in vitro to be specific for cytomegalovirus antigens. In a later analysis, the rate of TCR association differed among HLA loci, with DRB1 alleles having the most associated TCRs and HLA-C alleles having the fewest. Linkage disequilibrium might explain the correlated functional status among segregating V segments, but an unknown experimental factor could not be excluded. A later analysis found that most CMV-associated TCR beta chains appeared HLA-restricted, with HLA associations seemingly driven largely by CMV exposure. HLA typing was unavailable for some donors at each locus, so association tests used only the typed subset. In an earlier analysis of some 500 of the donors, most TCR beta V segments were observed in productive rearrangements about 87% or about 30% of the time, broadly matching IMGT annotations. Cytomegalovirus status was reported to be diagnosed by the classifier with high specificity and sensitivity in both the original and validation cohorts. Specific HLA alleles were associated with 15,000 to 20,000 TCR beta sequences at a false discovery rate of 0.05 in a later analysis. For the cohort, immune exposure information was limited to CMV serostatus.

The library relied on the immunoSEQ multiplex PCR assay. For the multiplex PCR, a mixture combining 60 forward primers for TCR Vbeta segments and 13 reverse primers for TCR Jbeta segments was used. The CDR3 region of rearranged TCR beta genes was amplified from genomic DNA by a multiplex PCR assay. The Illumina HiSeq System was used to sequence the amplified TCR beta libraries as 87-base-pair reads. The authors' pipeline ran thus. In a later analysis, tens of millions of unique TCR beta chains were counted across the roughly 670 repertoires, and around 10 million of these chains were shared by at least two donors. A nearest-neighbor algorithm error-corrected the raw reads and collapsed the reads into unique sequences, merging closely related sequences to remove PCR and sequencing errors. To assign V, D and J gene segments, CDR3 sequences were aligned to IMGT reference sequences. For a sequence to be retained, a match of at least six nucleotides was required to both a V gene segment and a J gene segment. Rearrangements were called productive when the CDR3 lacked stop codons and stayed in frame with V and J; all others were non-productive. CDR3 was defined according to IMGT convention as the region running from the second conserved V-encoded cysteine to the conserved J-encoded phenylalanine. In an earlier analysis of more than 550 of the donors, sequences lacking an unambiguous match to a single V gene segment were excluded. In an earlier analysis of a few hundred of the donors, V segments were called functional above 56.7% productive rearrangements and were called segregating when the between-donor standard deviation exceeded 5%. To diagnose cytomegalovirus status from the catalog of TCR beta chain sequences, a statistical classification framework was built. V and J gene assignment, in a later analysis, came from comparing TCR nucleotide sequences with IMGT/GENE-DB human TR gene sequences. A later analysis assigned CDR3 sequences and most-parsimonious VDJ recombination scenarios with the TCRdist pipeline. In a later analysis, each TCR beta chain was defined by its CDR3 amino acid sequence together with its V-gene family, and reads lacking a unique V-gene family were excluded. To address suspected cross-contamination and a sequencing artifact, a later analysis removed under 600 highly shared, low-generation-probability nucleotide sequences. In a later analysis, a clonal expansion index was calculated for each public chain from normalized within-repertoire ranks of inferred template counts. Generation probabilities in a later analysis came from a VDJ recombination model fitted to out-of-frame rearrangements, and those results were checked against IGoR. Hypergeometric tests were used in a later analysis to score TCR-TCR, TCR-HLA and TCR-CMV co-occurrence, with a repertoire-size bias correction applied to the TCR pairs. A later analysis estimated false discovery rates by permuting HLA or CMV assignments 20 times. In a later analysis, co-occurring TCRs were grouped with DBSCAN, and TCRdist sequence similarity was added when clustering was performed within HLA-allele-positive subsets. For co-occurrence clustering, repertoires with fewer than 30,000 or more than 120,000 public chains were excluded, along with four or five repertoires with anomalous nucleotide sharing. TCRdb carries this immuneACCESS record with in-frame sequences only. Its versions omit some clonotypes, under half of them owing to an unresolved V gene in the studies checked, with the rest unexplained. V and J calls and clone size are copied from that table; D and trimming were computed from the DNA. The sample table records about 190,000 clones; roughly 83% of these occur just once. Clones ranked in the top ten supply more than 1.5% of the sample.

The clonotype originates from a woman aged 50 to 60 in good health and CMV-seronegative. The sequencing sample was made of PBMCs.

The sequenced DNA: TGTGCCATCAGTGCACAAACCTACGAGCAGTACTTC. Its product reads: CAISAQTYEQYF. The rearranged segments are TRBV10-3 and TRBJ2-7; there is no confident call for the D gene. CDR1 and CDR2 were assigned from the germline V gene as ENHRY and SYGVKD. From the cysteine through the phenylalanine, the CDR3 covers 12 amino acids. The DNA shown is the 36-base CDR3, in frame from base 1. V gives up 4 bases and J gives up 2 bases, and the segment between their germline ends measures 6 bases.